This TCR beta chain was recovered during a study of shared clonotypes between healthy human individuals. The wider study: Per-donor plates numbered three CD4 naive, three CD4 memory, two CD8 naive and one CD8 memory.

CD4+ cells underwent separation, giving CD45RA+ naive and CD45RA-negative memory subsets. This clone was seen more than once but under ten times. Genomic DNA from each subset was divided evenly over several immunoSEQ plates. The table came from immunoSEQ multiplex PCR; TCRdb's copy has only in-frame clones and leaves some out. In the table there are 950,000 to 1,200,000 clones, roughly 80% of which are singletons. The germline CDR1 and CDR2 sequences are SEHNR and FQNEAQ (reference sequence). CDR3 length equals 13 residues. V was clipped by 5 bases and J by 9 bases; unmatched bases: 7. This sequence originates from a man between 18 and 29 years old in good health. Some clones in this sample may be carry-over from other donors' samples. This chain links TRBV7-9 with TRBJ2-1; the match to TRBD2 covers 7 bases. The sample comprised memory CD4+ T cells from PBMCs. Specified subset: CD45RA-negative fraction. This CDR3 is CASSLSSGFEQFF. CDR3 coding DNA: TGTGCCAGCAGCCTGTCTAGCGGCTTTGAGCAGTTCTTC. The full variable domain, completed using reference TRBV7-9 and TRBJ2-1, is DTGVSQNPRHKITKRGQNVTFRCDPISEHNRLYWYRQTLGQGPEFLTYFQNEAQLEKSRLLSDRFSAERPKGSFSTLEIQRTEQGDSAMYLCASSLSSGFEQFFGPGTRLTVL.